This TCR beta chain was observed in a study of T cell responses to AZD1222 COVID-19 vaccine. Findings of the study overall: Among those given AZD1222, only six were seropositive at baseline. Distributed over spike, vaccine-associated CD4 TCRs predominated at 160-218 and 743-854.

Note on this clone: The antigen remains unidentified.

The V segment lost 5 bases and the J segment 0 bases; nucleotides outside the gene matches: 4. The CDR3 spans 15 residues. Germline CDR1 SEHNR, CDR2 FQNEAQ (reference sequence). TCRdb's copy holds only in-frame clones and misses some; the assay was immunoSEQ multiplex PCR. The data show 120,000 to 150,000 clones, with 75% to 85% seen just once and approximately 4% held by the top ten. The chain carries TRBV7-9 and TRBJ2-3; 8 bases map to TRBD2. The material sequenced was peripheral blood, taken on day 0 of MenACWY control vaccination. The sequence came from an adult in good health. CDR3 loop: CASSPSGLSTDTQYF. In DNA, the CDR3 is TGTGCCAGCAGCCCTAGCGGGCTTAGCACAGATACGCAGTATTTT.